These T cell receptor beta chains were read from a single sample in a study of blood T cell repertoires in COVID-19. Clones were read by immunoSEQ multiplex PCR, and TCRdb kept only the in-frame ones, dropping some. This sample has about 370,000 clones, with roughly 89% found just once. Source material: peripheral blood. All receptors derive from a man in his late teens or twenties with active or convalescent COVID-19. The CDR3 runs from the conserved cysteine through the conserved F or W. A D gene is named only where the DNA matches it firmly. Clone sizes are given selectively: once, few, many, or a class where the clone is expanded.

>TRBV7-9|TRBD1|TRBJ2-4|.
TGTGCCAGCAGCCCTCCGGGACAGACGGACATTCAGTACTTC
CASSPPGQTDIQYF
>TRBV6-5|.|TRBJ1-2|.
TGTGCCAGCAGTTACCAATCGGAGAACTATGGCTACACCTTC
CASSYQSENYGYTF
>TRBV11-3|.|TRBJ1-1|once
TGTGCCAGCAGCTTCTCAGAAGAAACTGAAGCTTTCTTT
CASSFSEETEAFF
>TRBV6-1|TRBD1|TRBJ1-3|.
TGTGCCAGCAGTGAAGGGACAGGGGGAAACACCATATATTTT
CASSEGTGGNTIYF
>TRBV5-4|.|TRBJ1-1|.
TGTGCCAGCAGCTTGTATTTCGGAGAAGAAGCTTTCTTT
CASSLYFGEEAFF
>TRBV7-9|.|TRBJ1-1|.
TGTGCCAGCAGCTTCGGGGTATTGGGCACTGAAGCTTTCTTT
CASSFGVLGTEAFF
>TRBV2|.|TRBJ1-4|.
TGTGCCAGCAGTCTACAGGGCGGTGAAAAACTGTTTTTT
CASSLQGGEKLFF
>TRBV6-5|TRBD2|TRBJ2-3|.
TGTGCCAGCAGTTATGGGGGGAGGGGCCGCACAGATACGCAGTATTTT
CASSYGGRGRTDTQYF
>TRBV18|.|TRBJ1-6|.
TGTGCCAGCTCACCTCTAGGTCCCAGCTCCTATAATTCACCCCTCCACTTT
CASSPLGPSSYNSPLHF
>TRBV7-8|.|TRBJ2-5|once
TGTGCCAGCAGCCCCATTGCGGGGTCGGGGGAGACCCAGTACTTC
CASSPIAGSGETQYF
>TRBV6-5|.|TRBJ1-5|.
TGTGCCAGCAAGGCGGATAGCAATCAGCCCCAGCATTTT
CASKADSNQPQHF
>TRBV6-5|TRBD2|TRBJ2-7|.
TGTGCCAGCAGTTCCCGGGGGGAGGGACCCTACGAGCAGTACTTC
CASSSRGEGPYEQYF
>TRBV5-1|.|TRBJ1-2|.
TGCGCCAGTACCGCGGGCTATGGCTACACCTTC
CASTAGYGYTF
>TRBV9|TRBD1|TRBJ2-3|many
TGTGCCAGCAGCAAGTGGGACAGGGGGCCAGATACGCAGTATTTT
CASSKWDRGPDTQYF
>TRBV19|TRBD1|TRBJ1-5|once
TGTGCCAGTAGTACCCTTTCAGGGGGCAGGCCCCAGCATTTT
CASSTLSGGRPQHF
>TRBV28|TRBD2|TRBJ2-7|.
TGTGCCAGCAGTTTTCGGGGGGACTCCTACGAGCAGTACTTC
CASSFRGDSYEQYF
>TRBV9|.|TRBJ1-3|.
TGTGCCAGCAGCGTAGCCCGCTCTGGAAACACCATATATTTT
CASSVARSGNTIYF
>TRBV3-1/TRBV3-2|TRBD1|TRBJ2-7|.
TGTGCCAGCAGCCCCCCCGCGGACAGGGTTTACGAGCAGTACTTC
CASSPPADRVYEQYF